The rows below give T cell receptor beta chains drawn from one sample of a study of blood T cell repertoires in COVID-19. TCRdb's table, derived via immunoSEQ multiplex PCR, lists solely in-frame clones and lacks some. The data show about 280,000 clones, approximately 83% seen once. The source material was peripheral blood. The receptors come from a woman younger than 45 who had recovered from COVID-19. Both conserved end residues are part of each CDR3. The D gene is left open where the match is weak. Clone size is stated in some rows and not others, as once, few, many or a class when expanded.

J	V	D	size	CDR3	DNA
TRBJ1-2	TRBV6-6	NA	NA	CASETYSAEGYTF	TGTGCCAGCGAGACCTACAGTGCCGAGGGCTACACCTTC
TRBJ2-6	TRBV29-1	TRBD1	NA	CSVTGQGNGANVLTF	TGCAGCGTTACAGGACAGGGGAACGGGGCCAACGTCCTGACTTTC
TRBJ1-2	TRBV4-2	NA	NA	CASSQAPAGYGYTF	TGTGCCAGCAGCCAAGCCCCCGCGGGCTATGGCTACACCTTC
TRBJ1-5	TRBV18	NA	once	CASSPLAAQPQHF	TGTGCCAGCTCACCTCTAGCGGCTCAGCCCCAGCATTTT
TRBJ1-3	TRBV4-3	NA	NA	CASSQEGGGTFGNTIYF	TGCGCCAGCAGCCAAGAGGGCGGGGGTACTTTTGGAAACACCATATATTTT
TRBJ2-7	TRBV30	NA	NA	CAWSRQLKGDEQYF	TGTGCCTGGAGTCGTCAACTAAAGGGAGACGAGCAGTACTTC
TRBJ2-5	TRBV6-4	TRBD2	NA	CASSRSGGTGETQYF	TGTGCCAGCAGTCGGAGCGGGGGGACCGGAGAGACCCAGTACTTC
TRBJ1-4	TRBV19	TRBD1	once	CASSPGTADEKLFF	TGTGCCAGTAGCCCCGGGACAGCAGATGAAAAACTGTTTTTT
TRBJ1-3	TRBV18	TRBD1	NA	CASSRDTSGQRNTIYF	TGTGCCAGCTCACGAGATACCTCGGGACAGCGAAACACCATATATTTT
TRBJ1-1	TRBV4-1	NA	NA	CASSQGLGSTEAFF	TGCGCCAGCAGCCAAGGACTAGGCAGCACTGAAGCTTTCTTT
TRBJ2-5	TRBV19	TRBD2	NA	CASSSGDLQETQYF	TGTGCCAGTTCTAGCGGGGACCTCCAAGAGACCCAGTACTTC
TRBJ2-7	TRBV7-8	TRBD2	NA	CASSHRSKTSGGSSYEQYF	TGTGCCAGCAGCCACCGGTCGAAGACTAGCGGGGGGAGCTCCTACGAGCAGTACTTC
TRBJ2-7	TRBV10-3	TRBD1	NA	CAISEFKGQRNPYEQYF	TGTGCCATCAGTGAGTTTAAGGGACAGAGGAACCCCTACGAGCAGTACTTC
TRBJ2-3	TRBV7-9	TRBD2	NA	CASSPPLAGGTDTQYF	TGTGCCAGCAGCCCACCCCTAGCGGGGGGCACAGATACGCAGTATTTT
TRBJ1-2	TRBV6-4	NA	NA	CASSDVGRGYGYTF	TGTGCCAGCAGTGACGTGGGCAGGGGTTATGGCTACACCTTC
TRBJ1-2	TRBV19	NA	NA	CASSRGGSSNYGYTF	TGTGCCAGTAGTCGTGGGGGCAGTAGCAACTATGGCTACACCTTC
TRBJ1-5	TRBV21-1	NA	NA	CASSSPRQGNQPQHF	TGTGCCAGCAGCAGCCCCCGACAGGGAAATCAGCCCCAGCATTTT
TRBJ2-2	TRBV27	TRBD2	NA	CASRTGLVLTGELFF	TGTGCCAGCAGAACGGGACTAGTCCTCACCGGGGAGCTGTTTTTT
TRBJ2-3	TRBV7-3	TRBD2	NA	CASSLRTSGRAGDTQYF	TGTGCCAGCAGCCTCCGGACTAGCGGGAGGGCCGGGGATACGCAGTATTTT
TRBJ2-7	TRBV28	TRBD1	NA	CASSPDRGPGVSSYEQYF	TGTGCCAGCAGCCCGGACAGGGGTCCGGGTGTGAGCTCCTACGAGCAGTACTTC
TRBJ2-7	TRBV6-5	NA	NA	CASSPGGTSYEQYF	TGTGCCAGCAGTCCCGGCGGGACTTCCTACGAGCAGTACTTC
TRBJ2-4	TRBV7-9	TRBD1	NA	CASSGNQRTGKNIQYF	TGTGCCAGCAGCGGTAACCAAAGGACAGGGAAAAACATTCAGTACTTC
TRBJ2-7	TRBV5-1	NA	NA	CASSFMDRGYEQYF	TGCGCCAGCAGCTTTATGGACCGGGGCTACGAGCAGTACTTC
TRBJ1-2	TRBV27	TRBD1	NA	CASSPGDRGNYGYTF	TGTGCCAGCAGTCCAGGGGACAGGGGGAACTATGGCTACACCTTC
TRBJ2-7	TRBV21-1	NA	NA	CASSTQRDRDEQYF	TGTGCCAGCAGCACCCAGCGGGACAGGGACGAGCAGTACTTC
TRBJ1-2	TRBV6-1	NA	NA	CASSEAQEGAGYGYTF	TGTGCCAGCAGTGAAGCCCAGGAAGGGGCCGGCTATGGCTACACCTTC
TRBJ1-5	TRBV27	NA	NA	CASSFRGSNQPQHF	TGTGCCAGCAGTTTCAGGGGAAGCAATCAGCCCCAGCATTTT
TRBJ2-7	TRBV4-1	TRBD1	NA	CASSNLGTGRSYEQYF	TGCGCCAGCAGCAACCTAGGGACAGGGCGCTCCTACGAGCAGTACTTC
TRBJ1-5	TRBV30	TRBD1	NA	CAWSGTGLYQPQHF	TGTGCCTGGAGCGGGACAGGGCTCTATCAGCCCCAGCATTTT
TRBJ2-7	TRBV7-2	NA	NA	CASSSTLQGGDSYEQYF	TGTGCCAGCAGCTCGACTTTACAGGGGGGGGACTCCTACGAGCAGTACTTC
TRBJ1-1	TRBV12-3/TRBV12-4	TRBD1	NA	CASSGQGKIEAFF	TGTGCCAGCAGTGGACAGGGAAAAATTGAAGCTTTCTTT
TRBJ2-3	TRBV18	TRBD2	NA	CASSPTSGGTDTQYF	TGTGCCAGCTCACCGACTAGCGGGGGCACAGATACGCAGTATTTT
TRBJ2-7	TRBV27	TRBD2	NA	CASSSSGRSYEQYF	TGTGCCAGCAGTTCTAGCGGGAGGTCCTACGAGCAGTACTTC
TRBJ2-7	TRBV13	TRBD1	NA	CASRYGTGGGNEQYF	TGTGCCAGCAGATACGGGACAGGGGGAGGGAACGAGCAGTACTTC
TRBJ2-5	TRBV3-1/TRBV3-2	NA	once	CASSSGTPSKTQYF	TGTGCCAGCAGCTCCGGGACACCCTCTAAGACCCAGTACTTC
TRBJ2-5	TRBV5-1	TRBD1	NA	CASRTGQQETQYF	TGCGCCAGCAGAACGGGACAGCAAGAGACCCAGTACTTC
TRBJ1-2	TRBV7-9	NA	NA	CASTSPQDILHGYTF	TGTGCCAGCACTTCACCCCAAGACATTCTGCATGGCTACACCTTC
TRBJ1-2	TRBV6-1	TRBD1	NA	CASSDRDRGRFGYTF	TGTGCCAGCAGTGACCGGGACAGGGGGCGGTTTGGCTACACCTTC
TRBJ2-3	TRBV19	TRBD1	NA	CASSNRGPPDTQYF	TGTGCCAGTAGTAACAGGGGGCCCCCAGATACGCAGTATTTT
TRBJ2-5	TRBV7-2	NA	NA	CASSRLGGETQYF	TGTGCCAGCAGCCGACTAGGAGGAGAGACCCAGTACTTC
TRBJ2-5	TRBV7-2	NA	NA	CASSPPGLPTQETQYF	TGTGCCAGCAGCCCACCCGGACTGCCAACACAAGAGACCCAGTACTTC
TRBJ2-1	TRBV7-2	TRBD2	NA	CASSYLAGDNEQFF	TGTGCCAGCAGCTACCTAGCGGGGGACAATGAGCAGTTCTTC
TRBJ2-2	TRBV10-3	NA	NA	CAISEVRWPPNTGELFF	TGTGCCATCAGTGAGGTGAGGTGGCCCCCGAACACCGGGGAGCTGTTTTTT
TRBJ2-1	TRBV7-2	TRBD2	NA	CASSPSGREVEQFF	TGTGCCAGCAGCCCTAGCGGGAGGGAAGTTGAGCAGTTCTTC
TRBJ2-6	TRBV2	NA	NA	CASSYSGANVLTF	TGTGCCAGCAGTTACTCTGGGGCCAACGTCCTGACTTTC
TRBJ1-1	TRBV3-1/TRBV3-2	NA	NA	CASSQGGGYGNTEAFF	TGTGCCAGCAGCCAAGGGGGGGGGTACGGGAACACTGAAGCTTTCTTT